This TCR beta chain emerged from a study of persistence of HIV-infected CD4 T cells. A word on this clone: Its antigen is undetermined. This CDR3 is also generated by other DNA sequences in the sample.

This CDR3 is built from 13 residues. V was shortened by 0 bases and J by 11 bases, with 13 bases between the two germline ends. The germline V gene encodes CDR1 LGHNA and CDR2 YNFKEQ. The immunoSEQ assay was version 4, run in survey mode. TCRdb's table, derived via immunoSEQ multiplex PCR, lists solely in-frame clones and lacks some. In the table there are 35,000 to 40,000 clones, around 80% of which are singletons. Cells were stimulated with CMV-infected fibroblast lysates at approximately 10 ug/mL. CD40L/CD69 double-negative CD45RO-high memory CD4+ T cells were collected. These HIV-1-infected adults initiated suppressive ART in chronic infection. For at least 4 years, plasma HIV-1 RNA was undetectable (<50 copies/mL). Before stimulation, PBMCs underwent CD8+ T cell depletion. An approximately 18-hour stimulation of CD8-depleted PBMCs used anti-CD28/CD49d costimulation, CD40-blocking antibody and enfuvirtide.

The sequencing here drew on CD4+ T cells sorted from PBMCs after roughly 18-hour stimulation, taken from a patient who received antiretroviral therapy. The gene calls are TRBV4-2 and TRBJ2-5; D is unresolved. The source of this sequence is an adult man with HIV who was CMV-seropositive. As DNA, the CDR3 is TGTGCCAGCAGCCAAGATAGGTACACCTCACAGTACTTC. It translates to CASSQDRYTSQYF.